This entry lists 24 T cell receptor beta chains sequenced from one sample in a study of blood T cells in healthy people across ages. Next came a second PCR, run for about 6 to 12 cycles, which used a sample-barcoded 5' primer along with a J-beta primer mix. MiXCR, run by TCRdb on the 5' RACE reads, gives a single entry per CDR3 protein. The data show about 680,000 distinct CDR3 sequences, 49% seen once. Sample: blood. The receptors here all came from a woman between 55 and 75 years old in good health.

This clonotype was detected only a few times. The chain is built from TRBV15 and TRBJ2-4, with D possibly TRBD2 on 6 matching bases. V shed 2 bases and J shed 7 bases, with 12 bases lying between them. Germline CDR1 and CDR2: LNHNV and YYDKDF (reference sequence). The CDR3 is 14 amino acids. CDR3 in DNA: TGTGCCACCAGCAGACCTTCCGGAGGGAACATTCAGTACTTC. This codes for CATSRPSGGNIQYF.

V gene TRBV10-3 combines with J gene TRBJ2-3; tentative D call: TRBD2 (6 bases). This CDR3 is built from 14 residues. Germline V gives CDR1 ENHRY, CDR2 SYGVKD. V lost 6 bases and J lost 4, with 14 bases in between. The CDR3: CAIRRDSTADTQYF. The CDR3 DNA reads as TGTGCCATCAGACGGGACTCAACCGCAGATACGCAGTATTTT.

This CDR3 is CASSLVREFYNEQFF. The DNA of the CDR3 is TGCGCCAGCAGCTTGGTGCGGGAGTTCTACAATGAGCAGTTCTTC. The gene calls are TRBV5-1 and TRBJ2-1, with 7 bases identical to TRBD2. J was trimmed by 3 bases and V by 0 bases; bases with no gene match: 3. The CDR3 runs to 15 residues. Germline-derived CDR1 and CDR2 are SGHRS and YFSETQ.

This rearrangement joins TRBV20-1 to TRBJ1-2, with 9 bases that match TRBD1. This CDR3 comprises 14 residues. Germline trimming cut 3 bases from V and 4 bases from J; bases unmatched to any gene: 6. Per the germline V gene, CDR1 is DFQATT and CDR2 is SNEGSKA (reference sequence). In DNA, the CDR3 is TGCAGTGCTAGTAGACAGGGGGTTGTCTATGGCTACACCTTC. Protein product: CSASRQGVVYGYTF.

The genes are TRBV28 and TRBJ2-1; D remains ambiguous. Germline-derived CDR1 and CDR2 are MDHEN and SYDVKM. The CDR3 has 12 residues. The V end was cut by 3 bases, the J end by 12 bases, with 12 bases between. This CDR3 reads CASSFYGGWQFF. The CDR3 DNA follows: TGTGCCAGCAGTTTCTACGGCGGATGGCAGTTCTTC.

This clonotype came up a few times. This chain joins TRBV20-1 and TRBJ2-7; D gene ambiguous. The length of the CDR3 is 13 residues. Trimming pared 0 bases from V and 1 base from J, leaving 7 bases between. CDR1 is DFQATT, CDR2 SNEGSKA, per germline (reference sequence). The CDR3 DNA follows: TGCAGTGCTAGAGATCGAAGATCCTACGAGCAGTACTTC. Its protein is CSARDRRSYEQYF.

The sample holds a few counts of this clonotype. The chain joins TRBV5-1 to TRBJ2-2; D remains unclear. CDR3 length: 14 residues. V was shortened by 2 bases and J by 5 bases, with 10 bases between the two germline ends. Per germline, CDR1 SGHRS and CDR2 YFSETQ. The CDR3, as DNA: TGCGCCAGCAGCTTTAATGGAAGGACCGGGGAGCTGTTTTTT. Its protein is CASSFNGRTGELFF.

This clonotype was seen many times. This chain links TRBV29-1 with TRBJ1-4, with D unclear. This CDR3 comprises 12 residues. Germline assignment: CDR1 SQVTM and CDR2 ANQGSEA. Trimming shortened V by 7 bases and J by 5 bases, and 11 bases separated the two germline ends. CDR3 bases: TGCAGCGCAGGAAGGCCGAATGAAAAACTGTTTTTT. Residues: CSAGRPNEKLFF.

This clonotype was found a few times. The chain employs TRBV9 and TRBJ2-5; 8 bases map to TRBD2. Germline assignment: CDR1 SGDLS and CDR2 YYNGEE. V shed 0 bases, J shed 3 bases, and the junction held 13 bases outside the gene matches. This CDR3 has 18 amino acids. Here the CDR3 DNA reads TGTGCCAGCAGCGTAGGAGGGTCGGGAGGGTGGCTCAAAGAGACCCAGTACTTC. It specifies CASSVGGSGGWLKETQYF.

V gene TRBV2 combines with J gene TRBJ2-3; 8 nucleotides line up with TRBD1. This CDR3 comprises 16 residues. Germline CDR1 and CDR2: SNHLY and FYNNEI. V dropped 3 bases and J dropped 3; count of bases not matched to a gene: 8. CDR3 nucleotide sequence: TGTGCCAGCAGTGAGGCCAGGGGGCTGAGGACAGATACGCAGTATTTT. Its translation: CASSEARGLRTDTQYF.

The chain links TRBV9 to TRBJ2-5; possible D gene TRBD1, 6 bases. This CDR3 region has 15 residues. V was shortened by 2 bases and J by 2 bases, with 13 bases between the two germline ends. Per the germline V gene, CDR1 is SGDLS and CDR2 is YYNGEE. The CDR3 reads CASSVGQGRQETQYF. CDR3 bases: TGTGCCAGCAGCGTTGGGCAGGGGCGACAAGAGACCCAGTACTTC.

The sample holds a few counts of this clonotype. The V call is TRBV6-6, the J call TRBJ2-1; maybe TRBD2 (6 bases). The CDR3 loop spans 14 amino acids. Germline-derived CDR1 and CDR2 are MNHNY and SVGAGI (reference sequence). V lost 0 bases and J 9 bases, leaving 12 bases between the germline ends. In nucleotides, the CDR3 is TGTGCCAGCAGTTACTCGATTGGGGGAGGTGAGCAGTTCTTC. Protein: CASSYSIGGGEQFF.

The chain has TRBV7-9 and TRBJ2-7; 9 nucleotides match TRBD1. The end of the DNA is better explained by TRBJ2-5, so the J call may be wrong. Looked up from germline, CDR1 is SEHNR and CDR2 is FQNEAQ (reference sequence). The CDR3 runs to 15 residues. DNA of the CDR3: TGTGCCAGCAGCTTGAGTACCGGGACAGGGAAGACCCAGTACTTC. Encoded protein: CASSLSTGTGKTQYF.

In this sample, this clonotype turned up a few times. The chain is built from TRBV30 and TRBJ2-3, with 9 bases fitting TRBD2. V was clipped by 0 bases and J by 2 bases; unmatched bases: 6. The CDR3 is made up of 16 amino acids. From germline, CDR1 is GTSNPN and CDR2 SVGIG (reference sequence). The CDR3 loop reads CAWSVMPSGVTDTQYF. CDR3 in DNA: TGTGCCTGGAGTGTAATGCCTAGCGGGGTCACAGATACGCAGTATTTT.

The rearrangement links TRBV7-2 to TRBJ1-2; no clear D. Trimming removed 5 bases from V and 8 bases from J, with 9 bases in between. Germline CDR1 SGHTA, CDR2 FQGNSA. This CDR3 comprises 11 residues. CDR3 bases: TGTGCCAGCAGCCCGACGGGAGGCTACACCTTC. Translating gives CASSPTGGYTF.

This clonotype showed up just once. A read error may produce the germline difference seen at one junction end. This sequence joins TRBV4-2 and TRBJ1-5; D gene ambiguous. Germline CDR1 and CDR2: LGHNA and YNFKEQ. The CDR3 totals 16 residues. CDR3 residues: CASNQELGYSNQPQHF. The CDR3 DNA reads as TGTGCCAGCAACCAAGAGCTCGGATATAGCAATCAGCCCCAGCATTTT.

This sequence joins TRBV10-3 and TRBJ1-1; a possible D gene is TRBD1 (6 bases). Germline V CDR1 and CDR2: ENHRY, SYGVKD. The CDR3 sequence is 17 residues long. Trimming pared 0 bases from V and 0 bases from J, leaving 14 bases between. DNA for the CDR3: TGTGCCATCAGTGAGTCGATAGGACAGCCTTTGAACACTGAAGCTTTCTTT. Translating gives CAISESIGQPLNTEAFF.

With regard to this clonotype: Possible read error: a much larger clone is one base away. This sequence joins TRBV5-6 and TRBJ1-2; D remains ambiguous. Per germline, CDR1 SGHDT and CDR2 YYEEEE. This CDR3 has 14 amino acids. DNA of the CDR3: TGTGCCAGCAGCTTAGGATCTGCTAACTATGGCCACACCTTC. This codes for CASSLGSANYGHTF. Filled out from reference TRBV5-6 and TRBJ1-2, the complete variable domain reads DAGVTQSPTHLIKTRGQQVTLRCSPKSGHDTVSWYQQALGQGPQFIFQYYEEEERQRGNFPDRFSGHQFPNYSSELNVNALLLGDSALYLCASSLGSANYGHTFGSGTRLTVV.

This clonotype was recorded a few times. The chain links TRBV27 to TRBJ2-1; TRBD1 matches 10 bases. The CDR3 covers 15 residues. V lost 5 bases, J lost 6 bases, and 7 bases stayed unmatched. Germline CDR1 reads MNHEY; CDR2 reads SMNVEV (reference sequence). This CDR3 is CASSAGQGYRNEQFF. In DNA, the CDR3 is TGTGCCAGCAGTGCGGGACAGGGGTATCGCAATGAGCAGTTCTTC.

The CDR3 here is CASSLWGAGGYTF. The DNA of the CDR3 is TGTGCCAGCAGCCTTTGGGGGGCAGGAGGCTACACCTTC. This chain uses TRBV28 with TRBJ1-2; a possible D gene is TRBD1 (6 bases). The CDR3 extends over 13 amino acids. The V gene's germline CDR1 is MDHEN and CDR2 SYDVKM. Trimming took off 6 bases at V and 8 bases at J, with 16 bases between the two ends.

The CDR3 coding sequence is TGTGCCAGCAGCCGTCCCGGGACTAGTGTGGAGCAGTTCTTC. This sequence encodes CASSRPGTSVEQFF. The chain uses TRBV6-2 or TRBV6-3 and TRBJ2-1, with 8 bases lining up with TRBD2. J lost 10 bases, V lost 6 bases, and 11 bases had no gene match. Germline CDR1 is MNHEY and CDR2 is SVGEGT. This CDR3 has 14 residues.

The chain links TRBV24-1 to TRBJ2-1; possible D gene TRBD1, 6 bases. With 8 bases removed from V and 8 bases from J, the gap between germline ends came to 15 bases. The CDR3 consists of 13 residues. Germline-derived CDR1 and CDR2 are KGHDR and SFDVKD. In nucleotides, the CDR3 is TGTGCCACCATGGGGACATCCGGCCATGAGCAGTTCTTC. Its translation is CATMGTSGHEQFF.

This clonotype occurred once. The V gene is TRBV28, the J gene TRBJ2-3; 9 nucleotides agree with TRBD2. With 6 bases clipped from V and 4 bases from J, the junction kept 11 bases outside the gene matches. Germline V lookup: CDR1 MDHEN, CDR2 SYDVKM. The CDR3 is 16 residues long. DNA for the CDR3: TGTGCCAGCAGCTCTAGCGGGACAAGTATCTCAGATACGCAGTATTTT. Amino acids: CASSSSGTSISDTQYF.

The chain recombines TRBV7-2 with TRBJ1-1, with D unresolved. There are 14 residues in the CDR3. The V and J ends lost 5 bases and 0 bases respectively, with 10 bases between them. Per the germline V gene, CDR1 is SGHTA and CDR2 is FQGNSA. CDR3 loop: CASSLYYMNTEAFF. The CDR3 DNA follows: TGTGCCAGCAGCCTGTATTACATGAACACTGAAGCTTTCTTT.